These T cell receptor beta chains were read from a single sample in a study of Graves' ophthalmopathy and Graves' hyperthyroidism. TCRdb itself ran the multiplex PCR reads through MiXCR, one entry per CDR3 protein. The sample holds a few hundred thousand distinct CDR3 sequences, 20% to 25% seen once. The specimen was peripheral blood. These receptor sequences come from a woman in her forties or fifties with Graves' ophthalmopathy. CDR3s include the opening cysteine and the closing phenylalanine or tryptophan. The order of the fields is clone size, J gene, D gene, V gene, CDR3 DNA, CDR3 protein. D genes are given only for firm matches. Not every row has a clone size; where given, it reads once, few, many or a size class.

abundance: many; j_gene: TRBJ2-4; d_gene: -; v_gene: TRBV6-1; CDR3nt: TGTGCCAGCAGTGAACCGGGACTCGACATTCAGTACTTC; CDR3aa: CASSEPGLDIQYF
abundance: many; j_gene: TRBJ2-7; d_gene: TRBD2; v_gene: TRBV20-1; CDR3nt: TGCAGTGCTAGACTAGCGGGTACCTCACAGCAGTACTTC; CDR3aa: CSARLAGTSQQYF
abundance: many; j_gene: TRBJ1-1; d_gene: -; v_gene: TRBV19; CDR3nt: TGTGCCACAAGGGGCGGAAACACTGAAGCTTTCTTT; CDR3aa: CATRGGNTEAFF
abundance: many; j_gene: TRBJ2-2; d_gene: -; v_gene: TRBV12-3/TRBV12-4; CDR3nt: TGTGCCAGCCAAGGGCCACGGAACACCGGGGAGCTGTTTTTT; CDR3aa: CASQGPRNTGELFF
abundance: few; j_gene: TRBJ1-5; d_gene: -; v_gene: TRBV19; CDR3nt: TGTGCCAGTAGTATAGCTGGGGAGGACAATCAGCCCCAGCATTTT; CDR3aa: CASSIAGEDNQPQHF
abundance: -; j_gene: TRBJ2-2; d_gene: -; v_gene: TRBV27; CDR3nt: TGTGCCAGCAGTTTATCGGACTCTTACACCGGGGAGCTGTTTTTT; CDR3aa: CASSLSDSYTGELFF
abundance: -; j_gene: TRBJ1-6; d_gene: -; v_gene: TRBV12-3/TRBV12-4; CDR3nt: TGTGCCAGCAGTTTAAACACGAGGGACTCCTATAATTCACCCCTCCACTTT; CDR3aa: CASSLNTRDSYNSPLHF
abundance: many; j_gene: TRBJ1-5; d_gene: -; v_gene: TRBV12-3/TRBV12-4; CDR3nt: TGTGCCAGCAGTGACAGGTATCAGCCCCAGCATTTT; CDR3aa: CASSDRYQPQHF
abundance: many; j_gene: TRBJ1-5; d_gene: -; v_gene: TRBV6-1; CDR3nt: TGTGCCAGCAGTCCCGGACGGAATACTAGCAATCAGCCCCAGCATTTT; CDR3aa: CASSPGRNTSNQPQHF
abundance: many; j_gene: TRBJ2-6; d_gene: -; v_gene: TRBV29-1; CDR3nt: TGCAGCGTTGAGTGGGGTGATGGGGCCAACGTCCTGACTTTC; CDR3aa: CSVEWGDGANVLTF
abundance: many; j_gene: TRBJ1-2; d_gene: -; v_gene: TRBV27; CDR3nt: TGTGCCAGCAGTTTATCGGGGGGCCCACTCTATGGCTACACCTTC; CDR3aa: CASSLSGGPLYGYTF
abundance: few; j_gene: TRBJ1-6; d_gene: -; v_gene: TRBV6-1; CDR3nt: TGTGCCAGCAGTCCCCGGACGGCAAGTCAAAATTCACCCCTCCACTTT; CDR3aa: CASSPRTASQNSPLHF
abundance: many; j_gene: TRBJ2-7; d_gene: -; v_gene: TRBV28; CDR3nt: TGTGCCAGCAGTTGGAGGGAGAGCGACGAGCAGTACTTC; CDR3aa: CASSWRESDEQYF
abundance: few; j_gene: TRBJ1-1; d_gene: -; v_gene: TRBV9; CDR3nt: TGTGCCAGCAGCCCCCTCCGGGGGAACACTGAAGCCTTCTTT; CDR3aa: CASSPLRGNTEAFF
abundance: many; j_gene: TRBJ1-5; d_gene: TRBD1; v_gene: TRBV19; CDR3nt: TGTGCCAGCGGGACAGGGGGCAATCAGCCCCAGCATTTT; CDR3aa: CASGTGGNQPQHF
abundance: -; j_gene: TRBJ1-2; d_gene: TRBD1; v_gene: TRBV12-5; CDR3nt: TGTGCTAGTGGGCAGGACAGGGGGCATCACTATGGCTACACCTTC; CDR3aa: CASGQDRGHHYGYTF
abundance: many; j_gene: TRBJ2-2; d_gene: -; v_gene: TRBV20-1; CDR3nt: TGCAGTGCTAGAGATTCTCTGTGGGGCACAACCGGGGAGCTGTTTTTT; CDR3aa: CSARDSLWGTTGELFF
abundance: -; j_gene: TRBJ2-3; d_gene: -; v_gene: TRBV20-1; CDR3nt: TGCAGTGCTAACCCCTATCGGAGCACAGATACGCAGTATTTT; CDR3aa: CSANPYRSTDTQYF
abundance: -; j_gene: TRBJ2-7; d_gene: -; v_gene: TRBV20-1; CDR3nt: TGCAGTGCCCAGGGAAATGAGAAAACCTACGAGCAGTACTTC; CDR3aa: CSAQGNEKTYEQYF
abundance: -; j_gene: TRBJ1-3; d_gene: -; v_gene: TRBV3-1; CDR3nt: TGTGCCAGCAGCCAAGGCCTGGCATCTGGAAACACCATATATTTT; CDR3aa: CASSQGLASGNTIYF
abundance: -; j_gene: TRBJ2-5; d_gene: TRBD1; v_gene: TRBV11-2; CDR3nt: TGTGCCAGCAGCTTGGGGAGCCGACAGGGAAGGCGGTCAGAGACCCAGTACTTC; CDR3aa: CASSLGSRQGRRSETQYF
abundance: few; j_gene: TRBJ2-2; d_gene: TRBD2; v_gene: TRBV11-1; CDR3nt: TGTGCCAGCACTCCACTAGCGGGCCCACCGAACACCGGGGAGCTGTTTTTT; CDR3aa: CASTPLAGPPNTGELFF
abundance: -; j_gene: TRBJ2-7; d_gene: TRBD1; v_gene: TRBV12-3/TRBV12-4; CDR3nt: TGTGCCAGCAGCCCCTCGTGGGACAGGACATCCTACGAGCAGTACTTC; CDR3aa: CASSPSWDRTSYEQYF